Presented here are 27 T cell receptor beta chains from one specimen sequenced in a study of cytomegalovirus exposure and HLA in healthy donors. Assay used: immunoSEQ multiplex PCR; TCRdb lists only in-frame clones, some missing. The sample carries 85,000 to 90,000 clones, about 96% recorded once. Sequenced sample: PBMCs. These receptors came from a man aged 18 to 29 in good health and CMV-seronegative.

CDR3 amino acids: CASSDLGWALGQGSRETETYEQYV. The CDR3 DNA follows: TGTGCCAGCAGTGACCTCGGGTGGGCACTCGGACAGGGGAGTAGGGAAACTGAAACCTACGAGCAGTACGTC. This chain joins TRBV6-4 and TRBJ2-7, with 9 bases fitting TRBD1. CDR1 and CDR2 from the germline V gene are MRHNA and SNTAGT. Trimming cost V 2 bases and J 2 bases; bases outside gene matches: 31. This CDR3 spans 24 amino acids.

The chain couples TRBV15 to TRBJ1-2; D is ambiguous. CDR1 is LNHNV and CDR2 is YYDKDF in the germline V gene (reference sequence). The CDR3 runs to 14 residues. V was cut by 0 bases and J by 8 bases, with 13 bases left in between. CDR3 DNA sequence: TGTGCCACCAGCAGAGATTACCCGGTCAACGGCTACACCTTC. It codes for CATSRDYPVNGYTF.

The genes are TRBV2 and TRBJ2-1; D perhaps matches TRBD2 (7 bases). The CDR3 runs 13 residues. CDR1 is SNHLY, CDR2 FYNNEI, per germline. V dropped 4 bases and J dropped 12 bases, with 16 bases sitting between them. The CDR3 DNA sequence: TGTGCCAGCAGTGGGGAGGGGGACTACACGCAGTTCTTC. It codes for CASSGEGDYTQFF.

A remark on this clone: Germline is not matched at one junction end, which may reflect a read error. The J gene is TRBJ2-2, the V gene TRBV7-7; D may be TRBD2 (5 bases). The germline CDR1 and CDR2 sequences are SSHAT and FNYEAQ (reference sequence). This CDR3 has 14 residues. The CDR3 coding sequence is TGTGCTAGCAGCTCGGGGTCCGACACCGGGGAGCTGTTTTTT. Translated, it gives CASSSGSDTGELFF.

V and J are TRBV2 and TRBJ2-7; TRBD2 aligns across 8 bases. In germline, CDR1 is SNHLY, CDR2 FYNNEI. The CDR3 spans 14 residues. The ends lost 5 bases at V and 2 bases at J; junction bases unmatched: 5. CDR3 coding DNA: TGTGCCAGCAGTATCGTTAGCGGGGCCTACGAGCAGTACGTC. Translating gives CASSIVSGAYEQYV.

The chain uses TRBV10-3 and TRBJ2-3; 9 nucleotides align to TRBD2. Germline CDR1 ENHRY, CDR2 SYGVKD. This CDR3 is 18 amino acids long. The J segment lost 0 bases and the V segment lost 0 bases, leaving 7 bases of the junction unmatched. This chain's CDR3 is CAISESRSGRKSTDTQYF. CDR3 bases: TGTGCCATCAGTGAGTCAAGAAGCGGGAGGAAAAGCACAGATACGCAGTATTTT.

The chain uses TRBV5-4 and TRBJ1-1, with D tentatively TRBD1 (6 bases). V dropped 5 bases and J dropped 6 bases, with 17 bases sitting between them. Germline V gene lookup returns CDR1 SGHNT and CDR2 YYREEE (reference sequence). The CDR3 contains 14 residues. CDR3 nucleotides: TGTGCCAGCAGGAAGGCGACACAGGGCCCTGAAGCTTTCTTT. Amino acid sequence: CASRKATQGPEAFF.

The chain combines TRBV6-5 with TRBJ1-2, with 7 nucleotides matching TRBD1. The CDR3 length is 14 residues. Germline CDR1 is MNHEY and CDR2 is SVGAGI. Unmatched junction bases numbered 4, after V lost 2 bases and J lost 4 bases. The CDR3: CASSYEGASYGYTF. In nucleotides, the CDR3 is TGTGCCAGCAGTTACGAGGGGGCGAGCTATGGCTACACCTTC.

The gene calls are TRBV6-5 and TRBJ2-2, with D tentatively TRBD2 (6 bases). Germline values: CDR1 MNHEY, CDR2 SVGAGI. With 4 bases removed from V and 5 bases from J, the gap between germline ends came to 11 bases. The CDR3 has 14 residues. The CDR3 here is CASSSGGVTGELFF. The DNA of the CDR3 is TGTGCCAGCAGTTCCGGAGGGGTGACCGGGGAGCTGTTTTTT.

The CDR3 loop reads CASSFGGFYEQYF. CDR3 coding DNA: TGTGCCAGCAGTTTCGGGGGGTTCTACGAGCAGTACTTC. The rearrangement links TRBV27 to TRBJ2-7; 7 bases match TRBD2. The CDR3 sequence is 13 residues long. V shed 3 bases and J 3 bases; nucleotides not matched to a gene: 2. Germline CDR1 reads MNHEY; CDR2 reads SMNVEV (reference sequence).

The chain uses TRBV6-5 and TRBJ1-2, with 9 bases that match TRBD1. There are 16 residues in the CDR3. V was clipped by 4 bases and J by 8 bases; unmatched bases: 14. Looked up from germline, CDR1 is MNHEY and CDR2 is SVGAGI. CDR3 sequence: CASSSTPTGGQSGYTF. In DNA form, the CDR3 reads TGTGCCAGCAGTTCGACCCCCACAGGGGGCCAATCGGGCTACACCTTC.

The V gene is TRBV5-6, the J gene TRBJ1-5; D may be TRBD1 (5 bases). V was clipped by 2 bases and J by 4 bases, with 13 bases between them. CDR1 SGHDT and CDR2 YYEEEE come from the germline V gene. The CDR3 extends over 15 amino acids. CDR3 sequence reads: CASSLMSRVNQPQHF. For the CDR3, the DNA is TGTGCCAGCAGCTTAATGAGCAGGGTAAATCAGCCCCAGCATTTT. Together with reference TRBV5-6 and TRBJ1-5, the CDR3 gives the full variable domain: DAGVTQSPTHLIKTRGQQVTLRCSPKSGHDTVSWYQQALGQGPQFIFQYYEEEERQRGNFPDRFSGHQFPNYSSELNVNALLLGDSALYLCASSLMSRVNQPQHFGDGTRLSIL.

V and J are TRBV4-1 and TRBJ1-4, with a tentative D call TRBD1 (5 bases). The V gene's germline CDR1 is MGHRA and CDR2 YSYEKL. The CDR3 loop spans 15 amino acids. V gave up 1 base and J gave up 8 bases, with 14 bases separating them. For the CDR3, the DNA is TGCGCCAGCAGCCAAGTCGACAGAGTCCGGGAAAAACTGTTTTTT. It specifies CASSQVDRVREKLFF.

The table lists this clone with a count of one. The CDR3 protein is CASSPGTGRAGELFF. CDR3 DNA sequence: TGCGCCAGCAGCCCCGGGACAGGGAGGGCCGGGGAGCTGTTTTTT. J is TRBJ2-2 and V is TRBV5-1, with 9 bases fitting TRBD1. The CDR3 has 15 amino acids. The J segment lost 6 bases and the V segment lost 4 bases, leaving 7 bases of the junction unmatched. Germline V gene data show CDR1 as SGHRS and CDR2 as YFSETQ.

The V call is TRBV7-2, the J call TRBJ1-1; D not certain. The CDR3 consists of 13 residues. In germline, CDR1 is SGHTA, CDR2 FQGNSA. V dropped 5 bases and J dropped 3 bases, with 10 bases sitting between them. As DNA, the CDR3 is TGTGCCAGCAGCAGGAGGGCTGACACTGAAGCTTTCTTT. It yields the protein CASSRRADTEAFF. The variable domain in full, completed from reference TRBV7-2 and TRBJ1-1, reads GAGVSQSPSNKVTEKGKDVELRCDPISGHTALYWYRQSLGQGLEFLIYFQGNSAPDKSGLPSDRFSAERTGGSVSTLTIQRTQQEDSAVYLCASSRRADTEAFFGQGTRLTVV.

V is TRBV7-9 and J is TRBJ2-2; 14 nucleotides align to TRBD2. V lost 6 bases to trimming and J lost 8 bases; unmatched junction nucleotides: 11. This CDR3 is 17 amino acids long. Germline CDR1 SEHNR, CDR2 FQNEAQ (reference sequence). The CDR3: CASRKPGLAGARGELFF. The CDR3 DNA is TGTGCCAGCAGAAAACCGGGACTAGCGGGAGCTCGGGGGGAGCTGTTTTTT. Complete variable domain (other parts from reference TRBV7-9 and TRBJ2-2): DTGVSQNPRHKITKRGQNVTFRCDPISEHNRLYWYRQTLGQGPEFLTYFQNEAQLEKSRLLSDRFSAERPKGSFSTLEIQRTEQGDSAMYLCASRKPGLAGARGELFFGEGSRLTVL.

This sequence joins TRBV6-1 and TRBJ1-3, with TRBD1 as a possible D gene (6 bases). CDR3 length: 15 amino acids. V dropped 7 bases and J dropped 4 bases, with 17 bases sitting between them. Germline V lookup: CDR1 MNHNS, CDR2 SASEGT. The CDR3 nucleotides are TGTGCCAGCACCCTGTTTCAGGGGACAGGAAACACCATATATTTT. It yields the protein CASTLFQGTGNTIYF.

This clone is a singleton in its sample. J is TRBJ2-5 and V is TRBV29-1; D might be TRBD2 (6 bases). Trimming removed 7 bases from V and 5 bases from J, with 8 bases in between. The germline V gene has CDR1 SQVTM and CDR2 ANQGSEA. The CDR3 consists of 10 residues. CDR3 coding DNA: TGCAGCGGTGGGGGGGAGACCCAGTACTTC. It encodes CSGGGETQYF.

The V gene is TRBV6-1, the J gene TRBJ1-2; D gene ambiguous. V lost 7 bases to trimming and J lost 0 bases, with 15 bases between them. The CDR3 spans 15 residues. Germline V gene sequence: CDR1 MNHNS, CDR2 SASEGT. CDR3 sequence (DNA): TGTGCCAGCACCGCCCGGTCTACCTCTAACTATGGCTACACCTTC. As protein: CASTARSTSNYGYTF.

DNA of the CDR3: TGTGCCAGCAGCGTAGAGGGGGTGGGTACAGATACGCAGTATTTT. This codes for CASSVEGVGTDTQYF. This chain connects TRBV9 to TRBJ2-3; possible D gene TRBD1, 6 bases. This CDR3 comprises 15 residues. Germline CDR1 reads SGDLS; CDR2 reads YYNGEE. V was shortened by 0 bases and J by 3 bases, with 11 bases between the two germline ends.

This CDR3 reads CASSIGRKGANQPQHF. The DNA of the CDR3 is TGTGCCAGTAGTATTGGGCGGAAGGGGGCGAATCAGCCCCAGCATTTT. The J gene is TRBJ1-5, the V gene TRBV19; 7 nucleotides agree with TRBD1. The CDR3 extends over 16 amino acids. Losses at the gene ends were 3 bases for V and 4 bases for J; bases not matched to a gene: 9. Germline V gene lookup returns CDR1 LNHDA and CDR2 SQIVND (reference sequence).

CDR3 sequence: CASSLGPGVISYNEQFF. CDR3 DNA: TGTGCCAGCAGCTTAGGGCCAGGGGTAATCTCCTACAATGAGCAGTTCTTC. V gene TRBV11-3 combines with J gene TRBJ2-1, with a weak D call TRBD1 (6 bases). Germline lookup yields CDR1 SGHNT and CDR2 YENEEA. The CDR3 runs 17 residues. Trimming removed 1 base from V and 0 bases from J, with 13 bases in between.

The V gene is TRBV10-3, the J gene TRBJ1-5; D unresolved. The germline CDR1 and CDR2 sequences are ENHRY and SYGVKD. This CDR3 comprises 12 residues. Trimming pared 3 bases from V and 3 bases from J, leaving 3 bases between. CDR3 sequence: CAISDINQPQHF. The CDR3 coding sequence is TGTGCCATCAGTGATATCAATCAGCCCCAGCATTTT.

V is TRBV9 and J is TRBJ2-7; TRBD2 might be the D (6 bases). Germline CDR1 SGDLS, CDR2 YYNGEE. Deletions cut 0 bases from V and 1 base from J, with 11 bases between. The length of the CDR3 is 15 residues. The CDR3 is CASSVGTSRSYEQYF. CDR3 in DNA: TGTGCCAGCAGCGTAGGAACTAGCCGTTCCTACGAGCAGTACTTC.

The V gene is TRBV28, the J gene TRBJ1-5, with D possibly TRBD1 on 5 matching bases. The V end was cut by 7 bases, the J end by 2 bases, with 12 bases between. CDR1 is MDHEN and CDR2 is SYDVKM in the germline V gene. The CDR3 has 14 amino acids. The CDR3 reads CASTVGGGNQPQHF. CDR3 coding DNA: TGTGCCAGCACCGTCGGAGGGGGCAATCAGCCCCAGCATTTT.

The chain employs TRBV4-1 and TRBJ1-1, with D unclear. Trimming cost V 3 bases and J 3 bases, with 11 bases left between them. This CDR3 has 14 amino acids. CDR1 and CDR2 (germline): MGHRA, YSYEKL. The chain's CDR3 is CASSHRNGDTEAFF. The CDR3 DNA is TGCGCCAGCAGCCACCGGAACGGGGACACTGAAGCTTTCTTT.

CDR3 region: CASSQEGGVANEKLFF. Here the CDR3 DNA reads TGCGCCAGCAGCCAAGAGGGGGGTGTAGCTAATGAAAAACTGTTTTTT. The chain is built from TRBV4-3 and TRBJ1-4; a weak D match, TRBD1 (5 bases). Trimming cost V 0 bases and J 3 bases, with 11 bases left between them. The CDR3 has 16 amino acids. The germline gives CDR1 LGHNA, CDR2 YSLEER.